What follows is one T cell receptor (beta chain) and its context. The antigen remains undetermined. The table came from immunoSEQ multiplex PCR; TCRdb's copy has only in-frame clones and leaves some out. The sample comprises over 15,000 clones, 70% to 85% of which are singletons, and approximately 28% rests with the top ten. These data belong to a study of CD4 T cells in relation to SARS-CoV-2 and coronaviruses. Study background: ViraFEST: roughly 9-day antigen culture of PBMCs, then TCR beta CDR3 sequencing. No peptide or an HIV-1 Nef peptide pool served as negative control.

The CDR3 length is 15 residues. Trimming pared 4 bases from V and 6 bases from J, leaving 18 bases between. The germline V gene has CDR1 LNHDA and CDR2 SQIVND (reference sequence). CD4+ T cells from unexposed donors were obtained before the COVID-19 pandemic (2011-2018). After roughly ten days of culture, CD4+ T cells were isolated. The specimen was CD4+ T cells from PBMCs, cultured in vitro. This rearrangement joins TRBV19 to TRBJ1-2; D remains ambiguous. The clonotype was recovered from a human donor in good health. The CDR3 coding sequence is TGTGCCAGTAGTAAAAGGCGGCAGTTGCAAGATGGCTACACCTTC. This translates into CASSKRRQLQDGYTF.